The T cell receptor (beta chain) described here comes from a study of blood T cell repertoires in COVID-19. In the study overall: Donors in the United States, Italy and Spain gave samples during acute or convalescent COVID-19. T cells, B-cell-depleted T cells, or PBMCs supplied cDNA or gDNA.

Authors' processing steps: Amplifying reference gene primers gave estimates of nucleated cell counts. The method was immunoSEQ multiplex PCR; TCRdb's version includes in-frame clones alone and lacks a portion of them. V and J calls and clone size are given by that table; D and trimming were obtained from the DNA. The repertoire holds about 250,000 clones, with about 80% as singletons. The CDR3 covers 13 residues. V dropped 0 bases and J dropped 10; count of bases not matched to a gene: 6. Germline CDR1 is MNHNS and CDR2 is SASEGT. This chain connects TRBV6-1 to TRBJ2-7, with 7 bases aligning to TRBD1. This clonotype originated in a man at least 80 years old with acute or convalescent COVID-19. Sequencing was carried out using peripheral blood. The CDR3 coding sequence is TGTGCCAGCAGTGAAGCGCGACAGGGTATACAGTACTTC. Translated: CASSEARQGIQYF.